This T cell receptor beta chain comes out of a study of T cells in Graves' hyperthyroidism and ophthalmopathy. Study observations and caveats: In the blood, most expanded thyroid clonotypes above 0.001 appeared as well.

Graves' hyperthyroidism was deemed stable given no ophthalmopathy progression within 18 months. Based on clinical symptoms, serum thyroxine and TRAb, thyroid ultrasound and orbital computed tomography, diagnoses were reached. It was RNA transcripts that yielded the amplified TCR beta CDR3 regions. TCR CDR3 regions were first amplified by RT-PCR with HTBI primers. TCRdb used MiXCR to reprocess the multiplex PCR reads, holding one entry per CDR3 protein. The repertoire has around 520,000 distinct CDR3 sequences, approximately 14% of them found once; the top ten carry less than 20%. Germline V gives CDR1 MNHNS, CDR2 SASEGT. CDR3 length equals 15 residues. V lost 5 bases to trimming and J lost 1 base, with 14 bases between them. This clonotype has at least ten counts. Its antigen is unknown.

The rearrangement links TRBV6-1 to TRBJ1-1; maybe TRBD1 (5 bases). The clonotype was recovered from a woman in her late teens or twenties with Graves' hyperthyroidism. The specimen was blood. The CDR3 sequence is CASSTLAGPNTEAFF. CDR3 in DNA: TGTGCCAGCAGTACCTTGGCAGGGCCGAACACTGAAGCTTTCTTT.